This is a list of T cell receptor beta chains from one sample in a study of blood T cell repertoires in COVID-19. The repertoire was sequenced with immunoSEQ multiplex PCR; TCRdb's copy has only in-frame clones and lacks some. The top ten clones hold around 2% of a sample with approximately 240,000 clones, around nine tenths of them seen once. The sample comprised peripheral blood. These receptors originate from a woman in her thirties or forties who had recovered from COVID-19. CDR3s include the opening cysteine and the closing phenylalanine or tryptophan. Fields, in order: clone size, J gene, V gene, D gene, CDR3 protein, CDR3 DNA. The D gene is left open where the match is weak. Size tells how often a clone was seen (once, few, many) or the class of an expanded clone, and some rows leave it out.

>once|TRBJ2-2|TRBV5-1|-
CASSRGNTGELFF
TGCGCCAGCAGCCGGGGGAACACCGGGGAGCTGTTTTTT
>-|TRBJ1-4|TRBV19|-
CASTVQGTEKLFF
TGTGCCAGTACCGTCCAGGGGACTGAAAAACTGTTTTTT
>-|TRBJ1-2|TRBV5-1|-
CASSIQGFSYGYTF
TGCGCCAGCAGCATACAGGGATTTTCCTATGGCTACACCTTC
>-|TRBJ2-5|TRBV18|TRBD1
CASSPRTGGLETQYF
TGTGCCAGCTCGCCCCGGACAGGGGGCTTGGAGACCCAGTACTTC
>-|TRBJ2-1|TRBV7-2|TRBD2
CASGGGRYNEQFF
TGTGCCAGCGGCGGGGGGCGCTACAATGAGCAGTTCTTC
>-|TRBJ1-6|TRBV11-3|-
CASSPYNSPLHF
TGTGCCAGCAGCCCATATAATTCACCCCTCCACTTT
>few|TRBJ1-6|TRBV7-3|-
CASSLTGRGGNSPLHF
TGTGCCAGCAGCTTAACGGGCCGAGGGGGTAATTCACCCCTCCACTTT
>-|TRBJ1-5|TRBV27|-
CASSLSGEGQPQHF
TGTGCCAGCAGTTTATCCGGGGAGGGTCAGCCCCAGCATTTT
>-|TRBJ2-1|TRBV9|TRBD2
CASSVGATSGRAGRNEQFF
TGTGCCAGCAGCGTAGGTGCGACTAGCGGGAGGGCCGGAAGGAATGAGCAGTTCTTC
>few|TRBJ2-3|TRBV7-9|TRBD2
CASSFPLAGGRTDTQYF
TGTGCCAGCAGCTTCCCCCTAGCGGGAGGCCGCACAGATACGCAGTATTTT
>once|TRBJ1-4|TRBV11-2|-
CASSSWGGMGEKLFF
TGTGCCAGCAGCTCCTGGGGGGGCATGGGTGAAAAACTGTTTTTT
>-|TRBJ1-4|TRBV30|-
CAYTTGSGVTNEKLFF
TGTGCCTACACGACAGGATCTGGGGTAACTAATGAAAAACTGTTTTTT
>-|TRBJ2-5|TRBV6-4|-
CASKSETQYF
TGTGCCAGCAAAAGCGAGACCCAGTACTTC
>-|TRBJ1-3|TRBV4-3|-
CASSQAWAGAPGNTIYF
TGCGCCAGCAGCCAAGCGTGGGCAGGGGCCCCTGGAAACACCATATATTTT
>-|TRBJ2-1|TRBV2|TRBD2
CASSERKAGKEVRFF
TGTGCCAGCAGTGAAAGGAAAGCGGGGAAGGAGGTTCGGTTCTTC
>-|TRBJ1-5|TRBV6-1|TRBD1
CASSGTGGVSNQPQHF
TGTGCCAGCAGTGGGACAGGGGGCGTGAGCAATCAGCCCCAGCATTTT
>once|TRBJ1-1|TRBV29-1|-
CSVELSRRQNTEAFF
TGCAGCGTTGAATTAAGTAGGAGGCAGAACACTGAAGCTTTCTTT
>-|TRBJ1-3|TRBV5-6|TRBD1
CASSLTGGVGNTIYF
TGTGCCAGCAGCTTGACAGGGGGCGTGGGAAACACCATATATTTT
>-|TRBJ2-6|TRBV11-3|-
CASSLDRGGTPWRANVLTF
TGTGCCAGCAGCTTAGATCGTGGGGGCACCCCATGGAGGGCCAACGTCCTGACTTTC
>-|TRBJ1-2|TRBV19|TRBD1
CASSMQGGFNYGYTF
TGTGCCAGTAGTATGCAGGGGGGCTTTAACTATGGCTACACCTTC
>-|TRBJ2-5|TRBV7-8|-
CASSLAGGGVETQYF
TGTGCCAGCAGCTTAGCAGGAGGGGGCGTCGAGACCCAGTACTTC
>-|TRBJ2-7|TRBV4-3|TRBD1
CASSRDRGAYEQYF
TGCGCCAGCAGCCGAGACAGGGGAGCTTACGAGCAGTACTTC
>-|TRBJ2-7|TRBV5-1|-
CASSTDTDSYEQYF
TGCGCCAGCAGTACGGACACCGACTCCTACGAGCAGTACTTC
>-|TRBJ2-1|TRBV29-1|TRBD2
CSVEETTGTSVNEQFF
TGCAGCGTTGAAGAAACGACCGGGACTAGCGTTAATGAGCAGTTCTTC
>-|TRBJ2-3|TRBV29-1|-
CSVGGGSTDTQYF
TGCAGCGTTGGAGGCGGGAGCACAGATACGCAGTATTTT
>-|TRBJ2-4|TRBV19|TRBD1
CASSSQGGAKNIQYF
TGTGCCAGTAGTTCACAGGGGGGAGCCAAAAACATTCAGTACTTC
>-|TRBJ2-6|TRBV5-1|TRBD1
CASSPDRGRTANVLTF
TGCGCCAGCAGCCCGGACAGGGGGCGGACGGCCAACGTCCTGACTTTC
>few|TRBJ1-4|TRBV15|-
CATSRSLNRENEKLFF
TGTGCCACCAGCCGGTCCCTTAACAGGGAGAATGAAAAACTGTTTTTT
>-|TRBJ1-5|TRBV11-3|TRBD1
CASSFARYRGNYSNQPQHF
TGTGCCAGCAGCTTTGCTCGATACAGGGGGAACTATAGCAATCAGCCCCAGCATTTT
>-|TRBJ2-1|TRBV7-9|TRBD2
CASSFTSGGYNEQFF
TGTGCCAGCAGCTTCACTAGCGGGGGATACAATGAGCAGTTCTTC
>-|TRBJ1-5|TRBV6-2/TRBV6-3|TRBD1
CASSRGGTVQRPQHF
TGTGCCAGCAGTCGAGGGGGGACAGTTCAACGGCCCCAGCATTTT
>-|TRBJ2-2|TRBV2|-
CASSEPAGTGNTGELFF
TGTGCCAGCAGTGAACCAGCGGGGACAGGGAACACCGGGGAGCTGTTTTTT
>-|TRBJ2-7|TRBV6-5|TRBD1
CASSPTGQSYEQYF
TGTGCCAGCAGTCCCACGGGACAGTCCTACGAGCAGTACTTC
>-|TRBJ1-2|TRBV28|-
CASSVIAGNHPGYTF
TGTGCCAGCAGTGTTATAGCAGGGAACCACCCGGGCTACACCTTC
>few|TRBJ1-1|TRBV5-5|-
CASSLQGTNTEAFF
TGTGCCAGCAGCCTTCAGGGGACGAACACTGAAGCTTTCTTT
>-|TRBJ1-1|TRBV6-4|TRBD1
CASSDGQVDEAFF
TGTGCCAGCAGTGACGGACAGGTTGACGAAGCTTTCTTT
>-|TRBJ2-7|TRBV12-5|-
CASGLMYRDEQYF
TGTGCTAGTGGTTTGATGTACAGGGACGAGCAGTACTTC
>-|TRBJ1-4|TRBV29-1|-
CSVGNVGANEKLFF
TGCAGCGTTGGTAACGTCGGGGCTAATGAAAAACTGTTTTTT
>-|TRBJ2-7|TRBV10-3|-
CAISGPSSYEQYF
TGTGCCATCAGTGGGCCAAGCTCCTACGAGCAGTACTTC
>once|TRBJ1-2|TRBV15|-
CATSRDVGGIYGYTF
TGTGCCACCAGCAGAGATGTCGGGGGAATCTATGGCTACACCTTC